A single sample gave rise to the 30 T cell receptor beta chains below, sequenced in a study of blood T cell repertoires in COVID-19 (TCRdb year 2020). The library relied on the immunoSEQ multiplex PCR assay. TCRdb took this table from immuneACCESS and kept in-frame rearrangements with V and J called. Such tables lack part of the clones; where checked against another copy, unresolved V genes explain under half of the gap, and the rest is unexplained. The sample yields tens of thousands of clones; about 90% were counted once. The ten largest clones capture approximately 7% of the sample. Sequenced sample: peripheral blood. The receptors shown here come from a man younger than 35 with COVID-19, enrolled during active disease.

This chain connects TRBV6-5 to TRBJ1-1; a weak D match, TRBD1 (5 bases). There are 13 residues in the CDR3. The germline V gene encodes CDR1 MNHEY and CDR2 SVGAGI. V was shortened by 6 bases and J by 2 bases, with 10 bases between the two germline ends. CDR3 nucleotide sequence: TGTGCCAGCAGGATGACAGATAACACTGAAGCTTTCTTT. Translated: CASRMTDNTEAFF.

The V call is TRBV28, the J call TRBJ2-1; D is perhaps TRBD2 (6 bases). The V gene's germline CDR1 is MDHEN and CDR2 SYDVKM. The CDR3 loop spans 15 amino acids. The V end lost 5 bases, the J end lost 7 bases, and 18 bases lay between the germline ends. The CDR3 nucleotides are TGTGCCAGCAGTCGCGCCGTCGGCGGGACGAATGAGCAGTTCTTC. Translating gives CASSRAVGGTNEQFF.

The V and J genes are TRBV6-2 or TRBV6-3 and TRBJ2-4; 7 bases are a match to TRBD2. The CDR3 has 17 residues. Germline loops: CDR1 MNHEY, CDR2 SVGEGT. The junction had 8 bases not matched to a gene; V was cut back by 2 bases and J by 1 base. CDR3 loop: CASSYALRELAKNIQYF. CDR3 nucleotide sequence: TGTGCCAGCAGTTACGCCTTGCGGGAGTTGGCCAAAAACATTCAGTACTTC.

This chain joins TRBV10-3 and TRBJ1-5; TRBD1 matches 9 bases. The germline V gene has CDR1 ENHRY and CDR2 SYGVKD. With 0 bases clipped from V and 4 bases from J, the junction kept 1 base outside the gene matches. The CDR3 sequence is 15 residues long. The CDR3 is CAISESTGGNQPQHF. For the CDR3, the DNA is TGTGCCATCAGTGAGTCGACAGGGGGTAATCAGCCCCAGCATTTT.

The chain carries TRBV23-1 and TRBJ2-3; 8 bases fit TRBD1. TRBV23-1 has ORF status, its function being uncertain. Trimming at V came to 4 bases and at J to 3 bases, leaving 6 bases not matched to a gene. The CDR3 is 15 residues long. The CDR3 sequence is CASSLGRGQTDTQYF. The CDR3 DNA reads TGCGCCAGCAGTCTGGGCAGGGGGCAGACAGATACGCAGTATTTT.

The rearrangement joins TRBV27 to TRBJ2-3; D is uncertain. In germline, CDR1 is MNHEY, CDR2 SMNVEV (reference sequence). This CDR3 contains 14 residues. Trimming shortened V by 2 bases and J by 4 bases, and 10 bases separated the two germline ends. The DNA for the CDR3 is TGTGCCAGCAGTTTAGGGCCCTGGGCAGATACGCAGTATTTT. Protein: CASSLGPWADTQYF.

This clone was recorded once. V and J are TRBV30 and TRBJ2-7; maybe TRBD1 (6 bases). Germline V gene lookup returns CDR1 GTSNPN and CDR2 SVGIG (reference sequence). Trimming left V 0 bases short and J 2 bases short, with 11 bases between. The CDR3 runs to 14 residues. The CDR3: CAWSVDRDTYEQYF. The CDR3, as DNA: TGTGCCTGGAGTGTAGACCGGGACACCTACGAGCAGTACTTC.

Here the CDR3 reads CASTHGTGDWGYTF. In nucleotides, the CDR3 is TGTGCCAGCACCCACGGGACAGGTGATTGGGGCTACACCTTC. J is TRBJ1-2 and V is TRBV28; 8 bases fit TRBD1. The CDR3 sequence is 14 residues long. Germline CDR1 reads MDHEN; CDR2 reads SYDVKM. Germline trimming cut 7 bases from V and 8 bases from J; bases unmatched to any gene: 12.

The genes are TRBV4-1 and TRBJ2-1, with TRBD1 as a possible D gene (6 bases). V shed 0 bases and J shed 6 bases, with 15 bases lying between them. The CDR3 is 16 amino acids. Germline V CDR1 and CDR2: MGHRA, YSYEKL. CDR3 protein: CASSQEKQGWGNEQFF. The CDR3 nucleotides are TGCGCCAGCAGCCAAGAAAAACAGGGTTGGGGCAATGAGCAGTTCTTC.

This sequence joins TRBV9 and TRBJ2-3, with 13 bases matching TRBD2. The CDR3 has 16 residues. Germline V gene lookup returns CDR1 SGDLS and CDR2 YYNGEE. With 4 bases clipped from V and 5 bases from J, the junction kept 7 bases outside the gene matches. The DNA for the CDR3 is TGTGCCAGCAGCCCCCCGGGACTAGCGGGACAAGATACGCAGTATTTT. Protein: CASSPPGLAGQDTQYF.

The genes are TRBV27 and TRBJ1-5; D unclear. The CDR3 has 11 residues. Deletions cut 6 bases from V and 7 bases from J, with 7 bases between. Germline V lookup: CDR1 MNHEY, CDR2 SMNVEV (reference sequence). The CDR3 here is CASRGLQPQHF. CDR3 in DNA: TGTGCCAGCAGGGGCCTGCAGCCCCAGCATTTT.

The genes are TRBV7-2 and TRBJ2-2, with D possibly TRBD1 on 5 matching bases. V lost 0 bases to trimming and J lost 4 bases, with 12 bases between them. CDR3 size: 16 residues. Germline V CDR1 and CDR2: SGHTA, FQGNSA. The CDR3 DNA is TGTGCCAGCAGCTTAGCACAGCTAAGGGGCACCGGGGAGCTGTTTTTT. This encodes CASSLAQLRGTGELFF.

The chain joins TRBV29-1 to TRBJ2-5, with D hard to call. Deletions cut 5 bases from V and 2 bases from J, with 9 bases between. The CDR3 runs 12 residues. Germline assignment: CDR1 SQVTM and CDR2 ANQGSEA. CDR3 coding DNA: TGCAGCGTTCTTTCCCTTCAAGAGACCCAGTACTTC. It translates to CSVLSLQETQYF.

The chain joins TRBV2 to TRBJ2-7, with TRBD1 identical over 9 bases. The CDR3 spans 13 residues. CDR1 and CDR2 (germline): SNHLY, FYNNEI. Unmatched junction bases numbered 1, after V lost 4 bases and J lost 3 bases. For the CDR3, the DNA is TGTGCCAGCAGTGGGACAGGGGACTACGAGCAGTACTTC. Its translation is CASSGTGDYEQYF.

This clone occurred once. This chain uses TRBV11-2 with TRBJ1-2; 7 positions match TRBD1. The CDR3 extends over 17 amino acids. V was clipped by 5 bases and J by 8 bases; unmatched bases: 20. CDR1 and CDR2 from the germline V gene are SGHAT and FQNNGV. In DNA form, the CDR3 reads TGTGCCAGCAGCCCTTTGGGGTTGAGACAGGGATCGGGCGGCTACACCTTC. Translated, it gives CASSPLGLRQGSGGYTF.

The chain combines TRBV19 with TRBJ1-5, with 7 bases identical to TRBD1. The CDR3 length is 14 residues. The V segment lost 3 bases and the J segment 5 bases; nucleotides outside the gene matches: 4. The V gene's germline CDR1 is LNHDA and CDR2 SQIVND (reference sequence). CDR3 sequence reads: CASSIRGGDQPQHF. CDR3 DNA sequence: TGTGCCAGTAGTATCCGAGGGGGCGATCAGCCCCAGCATTTT.

The chain employs TRBV11-2 and TRBJ2-7; 9 bases are a match to TRBD2. Germline trimming cut 7 bases from V and 0 bases from J; bases unmatched to any gene: 13. This CDR3 comprises 17 residues. Germline V gene lookup returns CDR1 SGHAT and CDR2 FQNNGV. This chain's CDR3 is CASKSETSGTSSYEQYF. The CDR3 DNA reads TGTGCCAGCAAGAGCGAGACTAGCGGCACAAGCTCCTACGAGCAGTACTTC.

The chain uses TRBV28 and TRBJ1-2; 8 bases are shared with TRBD1. The CDR3 contains 15 residues. Trimming took 6 bases from V and 3 from J; bases not matched to a gene: 9. The V gene's germline CDR1 is MDHEN and CDR2 SYDVKM. CDR3 DNA sequence: TGTGCCAGCAGAGGCATTGGGACAGGTGACTATGGCTACACCTTC. Protein product: CASRGIGTGDYGYTF.

The chain carries TRBV27 and TRBJ2-2, with D perhaps matching TRBD2 (5 bases). The CDR3 consists of 12 residues. Germline V gene data show CDR1 as MNHEY and CDR2 as SMNVEV (reference sequence). V lost 10 bases, J lost 7 bases, and 13 bases lay in between. The CDR3 here is CATLVGSGELFF. The CDR3 nucleotides are TGTGCCACCTTGGTGGGGAGCGGGGAGCTGTTTTTT.

This clone has just a few counts. This chain links TRBV19 with TRBJ1-3; tentative D call: TRBD1 (5 bases). Deletions cut 5 bases from V and 6 bases from J, with 17 bases between. This CDR3 has 15 amino acids. CDR1 LNHDA and CDR2 SQIVND come from the germline V gene (reference sequence). This CDR3 reads CASSPRDFQANTIYF. The DNA for the CDR3 is TGTGCCAGTAGTCCCCGGGACTTTCAGGCAAACACCATATATTTT.

This sequence joins TRBV5-1 and TRBJ1-1; D not certain. The germline V gene has CDR1 SGHRS and CDR2 YFSETQ. The CDR3 is 14 amino acids. Trimming cost V 0 bases and J 2 bases, with 8 bases left between them. CDR3 loop: CASSLGAQNTEAFF. Written as DNA, the CDR3 is TGCGCCAGCAGCTTGGGGGCACAAAACACTGAAGCTTTCTTT.

The CDR3 DNA follows: TGTGCCAGCAGCGTAGGGAGTGATACGCAGTATTTT. It codes for CASSVGSDTQYF. This chain connects TRBV9 to TRBJ2-3, with D unresolved. The V and J ends lost 0 bases and 6 bases respectively, with 5 bases between them. This CDR3 has 12 residues. Germline V gene lookup returns CDR1 SGDLS and CDR2 YYNGEE.

The chain recombines TRBV3-1 (or the pseudogene TRBV3-2) with TRBJ2-1; D is undetermined. Trimming left V 1 base short and J 10 bases short, with 5 bases between. The CDR3 has 11 amino acids. CDR1 and CDR2 (germline): LGHDT, YNNKEL (reference sequence). The CDR3 DNA sequence: TGTGCCAGCAGCCAAGTTGAGGAGCAGTTCTTC. Amino acids: CASSQVEEQFF.

V usage is TRBV15 and J usage is TRBJ1-1, with 7 bases fitting TRBD1. The V and J ends lost 3 bases and 7 bases, in that order; junction bases with no gene match: 5. This CDR3 comprises 13 residues. Germline V gene data show CDR1 as LNHNV and CDR2 as YYDKDF (reference sequence). The CDR3 loop is CATSSSWDSEAFF. CDR3 DNA: TGTGCCACCAGCAGTTCTTGGGACAGTGAAGCTTTCTTT.

The CDR3 DNA sequence: TGTGCCAGCAGCTTAGGCGACAGGGGCCCGGCCCAAGAGACCCAGTACTTC. Protein product: CASSLGDRGPAQETQYF. The J gene is TRBJ2-5, the V gene TRBV7-9; 8 bases are a match to TRBD1. This CDR3 spans 17 amino acids. Germline V lookup: CDR1 SEHNR, CDR2 FQNEAQ (reference sequence). V shed 1 base, J shed 1 base, and the junction held 8 bases outside the gene matches. Based on the CDR3 plus reference TRBV7-9 and TRBJ2-5, the full variable domain is DTGVSQNPRHKITKRGQNVTFRCDPISEHNRLYWYRQTLGQGPEFLTYFQNEAQLEKSRLLSDRFSAERPKGSFSTLEIQRTEQGDSAMYLCASSLGDRGPAQETQYFGPGTRLLVL.

The chain uses TRBV7-9 and TRBJ2-1; 9 bases align to TRBD2. The CDR3 is 16 amino acids. Trimming removed 0 bases from V and 3 bases from J; junction bases left unmatched: 3. Germline CDR1 reads SEHNR; CDR2 reads FQNEAQ (reference sequence). The CDR3 DNA is TGTGCCAGCAGCTTAGCCCTAGCGGGACTCTACAATGAGCAGTTCTTC. Amino acids: CASSLALAGLYNEQFF. Filled out from reference TRBV7-9 and TRBJ2-1, the complete variable domain reads DTGVSQNPRHKITKRGQNVTFRCDPISEHNRLYWYRQTLGQGPEFLTYFQNEAQLEKSRLLSDRFSAERPKGSFSTLEIQRTEQGDSAMYLCASSLALAGLYNEQFFGPGTRLTVL.

The chain uses TRBV9 and TRBJ2-7, with D unresolved. The CDR3 covers 14 residues. V dropped 3 bases and J dropped 6 bases, with 16 bases sitting between them. The germline V gene encodes CDR1 SGDLS and CDR2 YYNGEE. CDR3 loop: CASSAVRPRGEQYF. CDR3 in DNA: TGTGCCAGCAGCGCCGTCCGCCCCAGAGGCGAGCAGTACTTC. Combining the CDR3 with reference TRBV9 and TRBJ2-7 gives the whole variable domain DSGVTQTPKHLITATGQRVTLRCSPRSGDLSVYWYQQSLDQGLQFLIQYYNGEERAKGNILERFSAQQFPDLHSELNLSSLELGDSALYFCASSAVRPRGEQYFGPGTRLTVT.

The chain carries TRBV11-2 and TRBJ1-1; 9 nucleotides align to TRBD1. J gave up 3 bases and V 2 bases, and 1 base lay outside the gene matches. Per germline, CDR1 SGHAT and CDR2 FQNNGV. The CDR3 extends over 14 amino acids. The CDR3 sequence: CASSLTGGYTEAFF. The CDR3 DNA sequence: TGTGCCAGCAGCTTAACAGGGGGCTACACTGAAGCTTTCTTT.

This chain uses TRBV5-5 with TRBJ1-5; the D is unclear. Germline V gene lookup returns CDR1 SGHKS and CDR2 YYEKEE (reference sequence). CDR3 length: 15 residues. The V and J ends lost 0 bases and 0 bases respectively, with 7 bases between them. The CDR3 loop is CASSLGYYSNQPQHF. For the CDR3, the DNA is TGTGCCAGCAGCTTGGGGTACTATAGCAATCAGCCCCAGCATTTT.

The rearrangement links TRBV6-5 to TRBJ2-5; D remains ambiguous. In germline, CDR1 is MNHEY, CDR2 SVGAGI. This CDR3 is built from 14 residues. The V end lost 5 bases, the J end lost 4 bases, and 14 bases lay between the germline ends. For the CDR3, the DNA is TGTGCCAGCAGTCGAACCATAGTGTCAGAGACCCAGTACTTC. Translated: CASSRTIVSETQYF.